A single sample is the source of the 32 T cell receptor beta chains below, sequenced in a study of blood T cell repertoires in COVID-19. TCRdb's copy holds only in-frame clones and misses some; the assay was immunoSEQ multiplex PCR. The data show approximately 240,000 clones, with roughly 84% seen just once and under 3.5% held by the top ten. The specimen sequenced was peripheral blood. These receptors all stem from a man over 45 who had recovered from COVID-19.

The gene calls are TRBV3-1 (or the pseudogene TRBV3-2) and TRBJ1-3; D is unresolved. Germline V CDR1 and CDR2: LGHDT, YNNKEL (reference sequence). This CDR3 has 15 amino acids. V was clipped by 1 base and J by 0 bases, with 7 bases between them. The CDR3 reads CASSQGRHSGNTIYF. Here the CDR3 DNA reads TGTGCCAGCAGCCAAGGCAGGCACTCTGGAAACACCATATATTTT.

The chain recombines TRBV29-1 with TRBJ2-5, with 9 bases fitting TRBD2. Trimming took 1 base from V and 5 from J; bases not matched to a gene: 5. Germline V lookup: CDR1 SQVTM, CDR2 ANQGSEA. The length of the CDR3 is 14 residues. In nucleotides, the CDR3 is TGCAGCGTTGAAGCTGTAACTAGCGGGGAGACCCAGTACTTC. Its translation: CSVEAVTSGETQYF.

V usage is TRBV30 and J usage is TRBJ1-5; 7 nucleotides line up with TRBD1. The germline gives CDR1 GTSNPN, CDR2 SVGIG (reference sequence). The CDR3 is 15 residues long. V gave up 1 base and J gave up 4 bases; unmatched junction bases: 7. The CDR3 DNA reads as TGTGCCTGGAGTGGGGACAGCAAATTAAATCAGCCCCAGCATTTT. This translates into CAWSGDSKLNQPQHF.

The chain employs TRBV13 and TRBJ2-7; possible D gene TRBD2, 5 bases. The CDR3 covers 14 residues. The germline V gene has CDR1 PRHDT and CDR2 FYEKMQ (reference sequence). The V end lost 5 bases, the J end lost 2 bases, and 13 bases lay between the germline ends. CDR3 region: CASSLRHGTYEQYF. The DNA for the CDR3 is TGTGCCAGCAGCCTTCGACACGGGACCTACGAGCAGTACTTC.

CDR3 amino acids: CASSILVGGVNQPQHF. The CDR3 nucleotides are TGTGCCAGTAGTATACTCGTAGGGGGCGTTAATCAGCCCCAGCATTTT. V is TRBV19 and J is TRBJ1-5; TRBD1 matches 7 bases. The germline CDR1 and CDR2 sequences are LNHDA and SQIVND (reference sequence). The V gene end was trimmed by 2 bases and the J gene end by 4 bases; junction bases not matched to a gene: 8. The CDR3 runs to 16 residues.

The CDR3 is CASTSGRTDTQYF. The DNA of the CDR3 is TGTGCCAGTACTAGCGGGAGGACAGATACGCAGTATTTT. The chain recombines TRBV19 with TRBJ2-3; 11 bases are a match to TRBD2. CDR3 size: 13 residues. Germline V gives CDR1 LNHDA, CDR2 SQIVND (reference sequence). V lost 7 bases and J lost 3; bases outside the gene matches: 0.

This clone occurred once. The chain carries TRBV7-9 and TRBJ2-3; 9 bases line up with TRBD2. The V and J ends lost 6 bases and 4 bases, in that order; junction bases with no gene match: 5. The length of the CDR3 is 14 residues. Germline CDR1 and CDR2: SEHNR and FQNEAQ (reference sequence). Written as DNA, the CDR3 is TGTGCCAGCAGAGAAATAGCGGGAGCAGATACGCAGTATTTT. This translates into CASREIAGADTQYF.

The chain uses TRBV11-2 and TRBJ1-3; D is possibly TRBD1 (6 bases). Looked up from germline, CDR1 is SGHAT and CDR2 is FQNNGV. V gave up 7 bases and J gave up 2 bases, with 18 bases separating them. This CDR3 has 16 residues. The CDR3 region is CASTLFGGQTGNTIYF. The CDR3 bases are TGTGCCAGCACCCTCTTCGGGGGGCAAACTGGAAACACCATATATTTT.

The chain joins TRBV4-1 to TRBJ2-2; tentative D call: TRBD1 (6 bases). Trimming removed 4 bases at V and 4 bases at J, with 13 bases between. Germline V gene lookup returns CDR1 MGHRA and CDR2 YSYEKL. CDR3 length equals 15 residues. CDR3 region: CASSPGQILTGELFF. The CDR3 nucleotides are TGCGCCAGCAGCCCAGGACAGATACTCACCGGGGAGCTGTTTTTT.

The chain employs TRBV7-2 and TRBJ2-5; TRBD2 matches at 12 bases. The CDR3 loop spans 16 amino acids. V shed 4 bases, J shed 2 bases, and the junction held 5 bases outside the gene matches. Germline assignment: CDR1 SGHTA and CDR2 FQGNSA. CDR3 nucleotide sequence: TGTGCCAGCAGCTGGGCTAGCGGGAGGGTGCAAGAGACCCAGTACTTC. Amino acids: CASSWASGRVQETQYF.

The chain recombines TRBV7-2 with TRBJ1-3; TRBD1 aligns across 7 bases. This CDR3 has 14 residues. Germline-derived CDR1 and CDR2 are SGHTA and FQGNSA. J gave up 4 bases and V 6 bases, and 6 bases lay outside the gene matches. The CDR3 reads CASRKDREGNTIYF. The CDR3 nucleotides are TGTGCCAGCAGGAAAGACAGGGAGGGAAACACCATATATTTT.

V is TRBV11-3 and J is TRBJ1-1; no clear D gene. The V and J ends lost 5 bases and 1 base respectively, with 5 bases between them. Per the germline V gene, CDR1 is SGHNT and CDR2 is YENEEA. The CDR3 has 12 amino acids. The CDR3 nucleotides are TGTGCCAGCAGCCCGAGGAACACTGAAGCTTTCTTT. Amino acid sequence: CASSPRNTEAFF.

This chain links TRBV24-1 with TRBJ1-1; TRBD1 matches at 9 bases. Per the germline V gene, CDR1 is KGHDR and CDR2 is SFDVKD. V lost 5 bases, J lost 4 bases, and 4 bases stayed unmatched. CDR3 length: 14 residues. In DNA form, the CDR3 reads TGTGCCACCAGTGGGACAGGGGTTGGCACTGAAGCTTTCTTT. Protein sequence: CATSGTGVGTEAFF.

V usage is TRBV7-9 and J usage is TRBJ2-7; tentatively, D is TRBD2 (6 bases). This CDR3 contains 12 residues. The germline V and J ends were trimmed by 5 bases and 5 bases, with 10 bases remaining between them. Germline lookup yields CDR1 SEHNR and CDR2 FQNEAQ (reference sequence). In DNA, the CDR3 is TGTGCCAGCAGCCTATGGGAGGACGAGCAGTACTTC. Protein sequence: CASSLWEDEQYF.

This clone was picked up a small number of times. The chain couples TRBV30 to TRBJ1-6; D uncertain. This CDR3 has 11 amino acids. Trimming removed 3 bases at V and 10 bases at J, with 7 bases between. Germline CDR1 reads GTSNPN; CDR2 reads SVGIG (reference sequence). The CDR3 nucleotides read TGTGCCTGGAGCGGAGGCTCACCCCTCCACTTT. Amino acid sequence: CAWSGGSPLHF.

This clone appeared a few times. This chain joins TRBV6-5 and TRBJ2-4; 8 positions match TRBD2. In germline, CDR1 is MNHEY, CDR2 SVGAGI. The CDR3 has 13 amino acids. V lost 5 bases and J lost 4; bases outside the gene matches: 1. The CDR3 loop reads CASSPGGKNIQYF. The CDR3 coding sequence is TGTGCCAGCAGTCCGGGAGGGAAAAACATTCAGTACTTC.

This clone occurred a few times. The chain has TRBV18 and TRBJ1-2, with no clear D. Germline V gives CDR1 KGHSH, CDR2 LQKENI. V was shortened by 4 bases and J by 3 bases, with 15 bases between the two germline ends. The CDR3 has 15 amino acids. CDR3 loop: CASSHWSPPDYGYTF. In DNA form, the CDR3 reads TGTGCCAGCTCACATTGGTCCCCCCCGGACTATGGCTACACCTTC. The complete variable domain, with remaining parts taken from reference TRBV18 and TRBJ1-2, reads NAGVMQNPRHLVRRRGQEARLRCSPMKGHSHVYWYRQLPEEGLKFMVYLQKENIIDESGMPKERFSAEFPKEGPSILRIQQVVRGDSAAYFCASSHWSPPDYGYTFGSGTRLTVV.

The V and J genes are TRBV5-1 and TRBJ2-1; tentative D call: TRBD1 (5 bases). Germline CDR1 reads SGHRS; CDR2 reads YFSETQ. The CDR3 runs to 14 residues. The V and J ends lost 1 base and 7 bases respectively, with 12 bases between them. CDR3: CASSLLGVKNEQFF. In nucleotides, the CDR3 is TGCGCCAGCAGCTTGTTAGGGGTCAAGAATGAGCAGTTCTTC. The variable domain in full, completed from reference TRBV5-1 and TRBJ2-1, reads KAGVTQTPRYLIKTRGQQVTLSCSPISGHRSVSWYQQTPGQGLQFLFEYFSETQRNKGNFPGRFSGRQFSNSRSEMNVSTLELGDSALYLCASSLLGVKNEQFFGPGTRLTVL.

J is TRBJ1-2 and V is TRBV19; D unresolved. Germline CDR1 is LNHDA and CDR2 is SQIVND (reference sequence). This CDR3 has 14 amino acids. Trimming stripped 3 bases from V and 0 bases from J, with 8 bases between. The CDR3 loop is CASSIGRSNYGYTF. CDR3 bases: TGTGCCAGTAGTATTGGGAGATCTAACTATGGCTACACCTTC.

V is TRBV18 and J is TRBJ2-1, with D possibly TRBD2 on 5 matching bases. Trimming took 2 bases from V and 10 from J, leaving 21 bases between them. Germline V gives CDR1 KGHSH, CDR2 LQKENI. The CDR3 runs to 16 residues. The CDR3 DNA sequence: TGTGCCAGCTCACCATCGTTCCAGCGGCCCACGCAGGAGCAGTTCTTC. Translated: CASSPSFQRPTQEQFF. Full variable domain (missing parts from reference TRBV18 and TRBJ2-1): NAGVMQNPRHLVRRRGQEARLRCSPMKGHSHVYWYRQLPEEGLKFMVYLQKENIIDESGMPKERFSAEFPKEGPSILRIQQVVRGDSAAYFCASSPSFQRPTQEQFFGPGTRLTVL.

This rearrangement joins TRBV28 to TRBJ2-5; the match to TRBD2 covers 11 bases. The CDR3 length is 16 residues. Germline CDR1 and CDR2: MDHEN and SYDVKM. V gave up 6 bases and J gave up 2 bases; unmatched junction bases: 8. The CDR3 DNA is TGTGCCAGCAGCCAAGGACTAGCGGGCAGTCAAGAGACCCAGTACTTC. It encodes CASSQGLAGSQETQYF.

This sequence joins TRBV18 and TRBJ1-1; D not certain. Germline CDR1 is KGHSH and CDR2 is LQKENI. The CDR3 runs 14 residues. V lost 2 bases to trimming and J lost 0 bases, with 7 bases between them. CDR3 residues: CASSPLELNTEAFF. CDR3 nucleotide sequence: TGTGCCAGCTCACCATTGGAGTTGAACACTGAAGCTTTCTTT.

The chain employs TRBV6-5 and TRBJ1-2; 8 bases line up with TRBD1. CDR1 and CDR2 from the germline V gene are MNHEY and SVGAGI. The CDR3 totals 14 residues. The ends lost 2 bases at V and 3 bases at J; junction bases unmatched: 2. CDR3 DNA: TGTGCCAGCAGTTACGCGGACAGGGACTATGGCTACACCTTC. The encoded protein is CASSYADRDYGYTF.

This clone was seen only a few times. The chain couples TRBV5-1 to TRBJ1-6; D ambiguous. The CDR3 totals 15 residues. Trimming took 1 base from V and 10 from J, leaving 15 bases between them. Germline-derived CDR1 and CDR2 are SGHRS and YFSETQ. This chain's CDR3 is CASSLSPDRGSPLHF. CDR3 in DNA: TGCGCCAGCAGCTTGAGTCCAGATCGCGGATCACCCCTCCACTTT. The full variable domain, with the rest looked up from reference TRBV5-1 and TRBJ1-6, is KAGVTQTPRYLIKTRGQQVTLSCSPISGHRSVSWYQQTPGQGLQFLFEYFSETQRNKGNFPGRFSGRQFSNSRSEMNVSTLELGDSALYLCASSLSPDRGSPLHFGNGTRLTVT.

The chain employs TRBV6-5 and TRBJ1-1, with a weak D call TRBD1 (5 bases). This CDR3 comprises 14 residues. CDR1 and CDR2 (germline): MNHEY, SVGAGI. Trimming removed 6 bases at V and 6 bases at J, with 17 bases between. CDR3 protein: CASSYGRGRAEAFF. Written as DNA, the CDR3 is TGTGCCAGCAGCTATGGGAGGGGAAGAGCTGAAGCTTTCTTT.

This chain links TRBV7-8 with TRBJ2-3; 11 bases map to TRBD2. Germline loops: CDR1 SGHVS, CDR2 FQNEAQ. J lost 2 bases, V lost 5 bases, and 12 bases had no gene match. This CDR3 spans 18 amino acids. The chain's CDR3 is CASSRRGASGRFTDTQYF. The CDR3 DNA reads TGTGCCAGCAGCCGCCGGGGGGCTAGCGGGAGGTTCACAGATACGCAGTATTTT.

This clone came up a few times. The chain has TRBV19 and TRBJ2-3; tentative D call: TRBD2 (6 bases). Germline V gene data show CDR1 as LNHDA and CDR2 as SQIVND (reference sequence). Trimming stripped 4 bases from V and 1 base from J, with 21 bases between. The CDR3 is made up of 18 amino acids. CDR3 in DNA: TGTGCCAGTAGTAGAGGACGGGGCGTCGGGGGTCGCACAGATACGCAGTATTTT. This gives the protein CASSRGRGVGGRTDTQYF. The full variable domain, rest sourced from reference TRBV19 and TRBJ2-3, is DGGITQSPKYLFRKEGQNVTLSCEQNLNHDAMYWYRQDPGQGLRLIYYSQIVNDFQKGDIAEGYSVSREKKESFPLTVTSAQKNPTAFYLCASSRGRGVGGRTDTQYFGPGTRLTVL.

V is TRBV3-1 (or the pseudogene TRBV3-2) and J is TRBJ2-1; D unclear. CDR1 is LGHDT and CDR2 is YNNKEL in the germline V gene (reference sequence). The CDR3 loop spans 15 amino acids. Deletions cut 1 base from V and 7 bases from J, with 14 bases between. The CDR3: CASSQVGSRGNEQFF. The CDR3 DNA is TGTGCCAGCAGCCAAGTCGGATCCAGAGGAAATGAGCAGTTCTTC.

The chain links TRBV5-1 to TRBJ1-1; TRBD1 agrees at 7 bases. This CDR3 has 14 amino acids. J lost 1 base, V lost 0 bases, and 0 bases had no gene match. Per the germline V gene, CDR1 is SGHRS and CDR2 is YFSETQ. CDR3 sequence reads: CASSLEGANTEAFF. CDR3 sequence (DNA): TGCGCCAGCAGCTTGGAGGGGGCGAACACTGAAGCTTTCTTT.

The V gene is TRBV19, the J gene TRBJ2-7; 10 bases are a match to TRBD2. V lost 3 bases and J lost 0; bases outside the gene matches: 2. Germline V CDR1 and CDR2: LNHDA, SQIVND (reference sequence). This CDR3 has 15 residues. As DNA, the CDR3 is TGTGCCAGTAGTATTTCTAGCGGGGGCTCCTACGAGCAGTACTTC. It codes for CASSISSGGSYEQYF.

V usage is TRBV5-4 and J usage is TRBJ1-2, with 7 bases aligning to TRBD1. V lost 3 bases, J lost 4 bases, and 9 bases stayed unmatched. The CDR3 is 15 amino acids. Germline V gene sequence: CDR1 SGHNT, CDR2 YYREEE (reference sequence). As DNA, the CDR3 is TGTGCCAGCAGCTACGCGCGACAGGGTGGCTATGGCTACACCTTC. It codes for CASSYARQGGYGYTF.

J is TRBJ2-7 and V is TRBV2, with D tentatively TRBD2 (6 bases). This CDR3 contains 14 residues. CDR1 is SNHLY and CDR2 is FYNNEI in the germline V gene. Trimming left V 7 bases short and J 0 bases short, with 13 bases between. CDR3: CASKKGGTSYEQYF. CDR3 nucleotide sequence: TGTGCCAGCAAAAAGGGCGGGACCTCCTACGAGCAGTACTTC.